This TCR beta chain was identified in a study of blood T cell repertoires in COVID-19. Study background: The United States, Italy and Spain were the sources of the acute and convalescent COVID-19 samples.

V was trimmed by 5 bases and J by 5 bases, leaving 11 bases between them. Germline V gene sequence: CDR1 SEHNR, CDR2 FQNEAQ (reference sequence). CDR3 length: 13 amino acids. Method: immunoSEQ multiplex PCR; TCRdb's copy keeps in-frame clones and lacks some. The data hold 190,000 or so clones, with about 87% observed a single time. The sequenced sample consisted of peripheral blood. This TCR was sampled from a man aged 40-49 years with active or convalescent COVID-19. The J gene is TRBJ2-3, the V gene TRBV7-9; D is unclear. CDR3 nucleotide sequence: TGTGCCAGCAGCCCTCGAACGGGAGATACGCAGTATTTT. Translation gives CASSPRTGDTQYF.